This T cell receptor beta chain was sequenced in a study of cytomegalovirus exposure and HLA in healthy donors. Study-wide background: Membership in the Caucasian-associated ancestry cluster was found for around four fifths of roughly 400 genotyped donors.

A word on this clone: Its antigen is unknown.

Trimming cost V 2 bases and J 4 bases, with 9 bases left between them. CDR3 size: 13 residues. Germline lookup yields CDR1 MNHEY and CDR2 SMNVEV (reference sequence). PCR amplification relied on 60 Vbeta primers (plus 13 Jbeta primers). Sequencing used immunoSEQ multiplex PCR; TCRdb keeps in-frame clones, though not all of them. The profile shows about 90,000 clones, approximately 70% of them singletons. Study-level points and caveats: Through in vitro validation, a few CMV-associated chains were shown to be specific for CMV antigens.

This chain uses TRBV27 with TRBJ2-7; D gene ambiguous. This TCR was sampled from a man younger than 45 in good health and CMV-seronegative. Material for sequencing was PBMCs. CDR3 residues: CASSLGSPYEQYF. CDR3 nucleotide sequence: TGTGCCAGCAGTTTAGGCAGTCCTTACGAGCAGTACTTC.